Below, 18 T cell receptor beta chains from the same sample are listed, as sequenced in a study of identical twins. TCRdb called the 5' RACE reads again in MiXCR, with one record for every CDR3 protein. The data show about 700,000 distinct CDR3 sequences, approximately 9% seen once. These data also featured in a second study, about yellow fever vaccine responses in identical twins.

What was sequenced was PBMCs. The source of these receptors is a woman younger than 35 in good health.

The chain recombines TRBV21-1 with TRBJ1-6; the table's D call, TRBD1, has no DNA check behind it. TRBV21-1 is recorded as a pseudogene. The CDR3 extends over 17 amino acids. DNA of the CDR3: TGTGCCAGCAGCAAAGGTGGGGGGGAACCACCTGATTCACCCCTCCACTTT. It yields the protein CASSKGGGEPPDSPLHF.

This clonotype turned up a few times. The chain has TRBV4-2 and TRBJ1-4; D uncertain. V was pared by 6 bases and J by 6 bases, with 11 bases between. Germline loops: CDR1 LGHNA, CDR2 YNFKEQ. CDR3 length: 13 amino acids. This CDR3 is CASSLGLDEKLFF. The CDR3 DNA sequence: TGTGCCAGCAGTCTCGGACTGGATGAAAAACTGTTTTTT.

In this sample, this clonotype turned up many times. The V and J genes are TRBV6-5 and TRBJ2-5, with D unclear. V was pared by 0 bases and J by 2 bases, with 7 bases between. In germline, CDR1 is MNHEY, CDR2 SVGAGI. The CDR3 runs 14 residues. The CDR3 is CASSYSSNQETQYF. Written as DNA, the CDR3 is TGTGCCAGCAGTTACTCCTCGAATCAAGAGACCCAGTACTTC.

This clonotype was detected many times. The J gene is TRBJ2-3, the V gene TRBV20-1, with 11 bases matching TRBD2. V gave up 1 base and J gave up 6 bases; unmatched junction bases: 3. From germline, CDR1 is DFQATT and CDR2 SNEGSKA (reference sequence). This CDR3 spans 14 amino acids. Here the CDR3 reads CSARGSSGGDTQYF. DNA of the CDR3: TGCAGTGCTAGAGGGTCTAGCGGGGGGGATACGCAGTATTTT.

This clonotype was detected many times. The chain has TRBV7-9 and TRBJ2-4, with D uncertain. The germline gives CDR1 SEHNR, CDR2 FQNEAQ (reference sequence). The CDR3 has 12 residues. V shed 8 bases and J shed 0 bases, with 5 bases lying between them. This CDR3 reads CASDLAKNIQYF. Here the CDR3 DNA reads TGTGCCAGCGATCTAGCCAAAAACATTCAGTACTTC.

There are a few counts of this clonotype. The V gene is TRBV14, the J gene TRBJ2-3, with D uncertain. The V gene's germline CDR1 is SGHDN and CDR2 FVKESK. V was trimmed by 0 bases and J by 0 bases, leaving 7 bases between them. The CDR3 is 15 amino acids. The DNA of the CDR3 is TGTGCCAGCAGCCAAGAATGGCAGAGCACAGATACGCAGTATTTT. It codes for CASSQEWQSTDTQYF. Full variable domain (rest looked up from reference TRBV14 and TRBJ2-3): EAGVTQFPSHSVIEKGQTVTLRCDPISGHDNLYWYRRVMGKEIKFLLHFVKESKQDESGMPNNRFLAERTGGTYSTLKVQPAELEDSGVYFCASSQEWQSTDTQYFGPGTRLTVL.

This clonotype came up a few times. This chain joins TRBV9 and TRBJ1-2; TRBD1 might be the D (5 bases). CDR1 is SGDLS and CDR2 is YYNGEE in the germline V gene. The CDR3 has 13 amino acids. The ends were cut back, 0 bases at V and 8 bases at J, with 11 bases in the middle. The CDR3 DNA follows: TGTGCCAGCAGCGTAGCTCCAGGGTCGGGCTACACCTTC. Translating gives CASSVAPGSGYTF.

The rearrangement joins TRBV7-8 to TRBJ2-7; D is possibly TRBD1 (6 bases). This CDR3 has 14 amino acids. Trimming took 3 bases from V and 5 from J, leaving 14 bases between them. Germline V gene sequence: CDR1 SGHVS, CDR2 FQNEAQ. The CDR3 spells CASSLFRGINEQYF. The CDR3 DNA is TGTGCCAGCAGCTTGTTCAGGGGTATCAACGAGCAGTACTTC.

This clonotype was detected a few times. V gene TRBV7-9 combines with J gene TRBJ1-6; D might be TRBD1 (6 bases). CDR1 and CDR2 (germline): SEHNR, FQNEAQ (reference sequence). The ends were cut back, 5 bases at V and 7 bases at J, with 15 bases in the middle. The CDR3 extends over 15 amino acids. CDR3 nucleotides: TGTGCCAGCAGCCCACCCCAGGGGTCGAATTCACCCCTCCACTTT. This sequence encodes CASSPPQGSNSPLHF. Based on the CDR3 plus reference TRBV7-9 and TRBJ1-6, the full variable domain is DTGVSQNPRHKITKRGQNVTFRCDPISEHNRLYWYRQTLGQGPEFLTYFQNEAQLEKSRLLSDRFSAERPKGSFSTLEIQRTEQGDSAMYLCASSPPQGSNSPLHFGNGTRLTVT.

The V gene is TRBV7-2, the J gene TRBJ2-7; D may match TRBD1 or TRBD2 (5 bases each). The CDR3 length is 15 residues. Germline lookup yields CDR1 SGHTA and CDR2 FQGNSA. V was trimmed by 4 bases and J by 2 bases, leaving 15 bases between them. This CDR3 is CASSSPRDAAYEQYF. CDR3 DNA: TGTGCCAGCAGCTCACCCCGGGACGCAGCCTACGAGCAGTACTTC.

V usage is TRBV14 and J usage is TRBJ2-4; D gene unclear. This CDR3 contains 15 residues. Germline CDR1 is SGHDN and CDR2 is FVKESK. Trimming cost V 1 base and J 0 bases, with 7 bases left between them. Written as DNA, the CDR3 is TGTGCCAGCAGCCAAGCCAGTCTAGCCAAAAACATTCAGTACTTC. It codes for CASSQASLAKNIQYF.

This clonotype appeared many times. This chain uses TRBV27 with TRBJ2-3, with D perhaps TRBD2 (6 bases). V lost 3 bases and J 5 bases, leaving 9 bases between the germline ends. Germline CDR1 and CDR2: MNHEY and SMNVEV (reference sequence). The CDR3 is 13 amino acids. The CDR3 protein is CASSFLGGDTQYF. In DNA, the CDR3 is TGTGCCAGCAGTTTCCTGGGGGGAGATACGCAGTATTTT.

There are many counts of this clonotype. The V and J genes are TRBV20-1 and TRBJ2-5; D might be TRBD2 (5 bases). The CDR3 covers 11 residues. Germline V CDR1 and CDR2: DFQATT, SNEGSKA (reference sequence). The ends were cut back, 4 bases at V and 7 bases at J, with 10 bases in the middle. CDR3 residues: CSATPEGTQYF. The CDR3 DNA follows: TGCAGTGCTACGCCCGAGGGGACCCAGTACTTC.

This rearrangement joins TRBV7-2 to TRBJ2-7; the D is unclear. Deletions cut 1 base from V and 5 bases from J, with 12 bases between. The CDR3 covers 14 residues. In germline, CDR1 is SGHTA, CDR2 FQGNSA. Here the CDR3 DNA reads TGTGCCAGCAGCTTAGATCACTGGGAAAACGAGCAGTACTTC. Translating gives CASSLDHWENEQYF.

This clonotype turned up a few times. The gene calls are TRBV6-5 and TRBJ2-3, with D uncertain. CDR3 length: 13 amino acids. The V and J ends lost 4 bases and 3 bases respectively, with 8 bases between them. CDR1 MNHEY and CDR2 SVGAGI come from the germline V gene. CDR3 nucleotide sequence: TGTGCCAGCAGTTCCTATCGGACAGATACGCAGTATTTT. Residues: CASSSYRTDTQYF.

This clonotype appeared a few times. The chain joins TRBV15 to TRBJ2-7; D might be TRBD2 (6 bases). This CDR3 is built from 15 residues. CDR1 LNHNV and CDR2 YYDKDF come from the germline V gene (reference sequence). V lost 1 base and J 1 base, leaving 11 bases between the germline ends. CDR3 in DNA: TGTGCCACCAGCAGAGTACCCGGAGGGTCCTACGAGCAGTACTTC. It translates to CATSRVPGGSYEQYF.

The chain carries TRBV7-3 and TRBJ2-3, with no clear D. This CDR3 is built from 13 residues. Germline CDR1 SGHTA, CDR2 FQGTGA. V lost 1 base and J 6 bases, leaving 8 bases between the germline ends. The CDR3 spells CASSLSPADTQYF. The CDR3 DNA follows: TGTGCCAGCAGCTTAAGCCCCGCGGATACGCAGTATTTT.

This clonotype was seen only a few times. V and J are TRBV29-1 and TRBJ2-7, with D perhaps TRBD1 (6 bases). The germline gives CDR1 SQVTM, CDR2 ANQGSEA. CDR3 length: 15 residues. The ends were cut back, 5 bases at V and 2 bases at J, with 19 bases in the middle. The CDR3 loop is CSVLSNREAPYEQYF. The CDR3 DNA reads TGCAGCGTTTTAAGTAACAGGGAAGCCCCCTACGAGCAGTACTTC.